A single sample is the source of the 17 T cell receptor beta chains below, sequenced in a study of T cell responses to AZD1222 COVID-19 vaccine (dated by TCRdb to the early 2020s). Library generation was performed with the immunoSEQ multiplex PCR assay. TCRdb re-hosts the immuneACCESS table, in-frame sequences only. Its copies lack some clones; in the studies checked, an unresolved V gene accounts for under half of them, and the cause for the rest is not known. A total of about 120,000 clones appear in this sample, roughly nine tenths of them only once. Of the sample, roughly 5.7% is held by the ten largest clones. Reading the label with the study, this specimen's time point is: baseline before first vaccination. This material consisted of peripheral blood, taken on day 0 of AZD1222 vaccination. These receptors all stem from an adult in good health.

V is TRBV5-1 and J is TRBJ1-1; the match to TRBD1 covers 10 bases. CDR3 length: 16 residues. The germline gives CDR1 SGHRS, CDR2 YFSETQ. Trimming removed 4 bases from V and 0 bases from J; junction bases left unmatched: 6. For the CDR3, the DNA is TGCGCCAGCAGCCTCGGGACAGGGGTAATGAACACTGAAGCTTTCTTT. This sequence encodes CASSLGTGVMNTEAFF.

This chain connects TRBV20-1 to TRBJ1-2; maybe TRBD1 (6 bases). Germline V gene sequence: CDR1 DFQATT, CDR2 SNEGSKA (reference sequence). V was clipped by 3 bases and J by 6 bases, with 8 bases between them. The CDR3 contains 11 residues. The CDR3 loop is CSARAGDGYTF. CDR3 DNA: TGCAGTGCTAGGGCAGGGGATGGCTACACCTTC.

This clone has a single count. The chain carries TRBV24-1 and TRBJ1-2; 8 bases agree with TRBD1. The CDR3 has 16 residues. Germline CDR1 reads KGHDR; CDR2 reads SFDVKD. The V gene end was trimmed by 3 bases and the J gene end by 8 bases; junction bases not matched to a gene: 13. The CDR3 sequence: CATSDPRTGPQQGYTF. As DNA, the CDR3 is TGTGCCACCAGTGATCCACGGACAGGGCCCCAGCAGGGCTACACCTTC.

The chain is built from TRBV14 and TRBJ1-5; 7 nucleotides agree with TRBD1. The CDR3 sequence is 13 residues long. Trimming cost V 5 bases and J 5 bases; bases outside gene matches: 3. CDR1 SGHDN and CDR2 FVKESK come from the germline V gene. CDR3 bases: TGTGCCAGCAGCTCCACAGGGGATCAGCCCCAGCATTTT. It specifies CASSSTGDQPQHF.

The chain has TRBV18 and TRBJ1-5, with TRBD1 matching 10 bases. The CDR3 length is 15 residues. V gave up 6 bases and J gave up 5 bases; unmatched junction bases: 7. From germline, CDR1 is KGHSH and CDR2 LQKENI. The CDR3 is CASSPGTGVDQPQHF. CDR3 DNA: TGTGCCAGCTCCCCAGGGACAGGGGTAGATCAGCCCCAGCATTTT.

This chain links TRBV2 with TRBJ2-5; D remains ambiguous. The germline V and J ends were trimmed by 4 bases and 5 bases, with 14 bases remaining between them. Germline V gene sequence: CDR1 SNHLY, CDR2 FYNNEI. The CDR3 totals 14 residues. Here the CDR3 reads CASSGGGVGETQYF. The CDR3 bases are TGTGCCAGCAGTGGCGGCGGAGTGGGGGAGACCCAGTACTTC.

This clone was observed a single time. V usage is TRBV6-5 and J usage is TRBJ1-3; 8 nucleotides line up with TRBD1. Germline V gives CDR1 MNHEY, CDR2 SVGAGI. The CDR3 is made up of 14 amino acids. V shed 5 bases and J 2 bases; nucleotides not matched to a gene: 2. For the CDR3, the DNA is TGTGCCAGCAGTCGGACAGGGCCTGGAAACACCATATATTTT. Translating gives CASSRTGPGNTIYF.

J is TRBJ2-7 and V is TRBV7-3; 7 bases match TRBD1. V gave up 3 bases and J gave up 1 base; unmatched junction bases: 6. The CDR3 covers 15 residues. CDR1 is SGHTA, CDR2 FQGTGA, per germline. In nucleotides, the CDR3 is TGTGCCAGCAGCTTGGGACAGTCGTTGTCCTACGAGCAGTACTTC. Translation: CASSLGQSLSYEQYF.

V usage is TRBV5-1 and J usage is TRBJ1-5; D gene uncertain. This CDR3 region has 13 residues. V was pared by 0 bases and J by 6 bases, with 7 bases between. Per germline, CDR1 SGHRS and CDR2 YFSETQ. In DNA form, the CDR3 reads TGCGCCAGCAGCTTGGGGCTCTCTCAGCCCCAGCATTTT. Its protein product is CASSLGLSQPQHF.

The J gene is TRBJ1-5, the V gene TRBV9, with D hard to call. CDR3 length equals 14 residues. Trimming shortened V by 4 bases and J by 6 bases, and 14 bases separated the two germline ends. Germline values: CDR1 SGDLS, CDR2 YYNGEE. CDR3 nucleotide sequence: TGTGCCAGCAGCCCACGGACCGCCGGTCAGCCCCAGCATTTT. Translation: CASSPRTAGQPQHF.

The chain combines TRBV6-5 with TRBJ1-1, with D possibly matching TRBD1 (5 bases). CDR3 length equals 11 residues. V lost 0 bases to trimming and J lost 11 bases, with 7 bases between them. CDR1 is MNHEY, CDR2 SVGAGI, per germline. CDR3 nucleotide sequence: TGTGCCAGCAGTTACTCGGGGGATGCTTTCTTT. Amino acids: CASSYSGDAFF.

This chain uses TRBV7-9 with TRBJ2-7, with D perhaps TRBD1 (6 bases). The V gene's germline CDR1 is SEHNR and CDR2 FQNEAQ (reference sequence). Trimming took 4 bases from V and 0 from J, leaving 13 bases between them. The length of the CDR3 is 15 residues. As DNA, the CDR3 is TGTGCCAGCAGCTACGACAGGCTAAGCTCCTACGAGCAGTACTTC. Its protein product is CASSYDRLSSYEQYF.

The rearrangement joins TRBV7-9 to TRBJ1-6; 8 bases line up with TRBD1. Germline CDR1 SEHNR, CDR2 FQNEAQ (reference sequence). The V segment lost 5 bases and the J segment 8 bases; nucleotides outside the gene matches: 5. The CDR3 runs 14 residues. The CDR3 loop is CASSRQGAHSPLHF. In DNA form, the CDR3 reads TGTGCCAGCAGCCGGCAGGGGGCTCATTCACCCCTCCACTTT.

The V and J genes are TRBV6-5 and TRBJ1-6; the match to TRBD1 covers 8 bases. CDR3 length equals 15 residues. The trim removed 7 bases at V and 5 bases at J, leaving 7 bases unmatched. The germline gives CDR1 MNHEY, CDR2 SVGAGI. The CDR3 DNA follows: TGTGCCAGCAAAGAATTGACAGGGGATAATTCACCCCTCCACTTT. Translation: CASKELTGDNSPLHF.

The rearrangement uses TRBV19 and TRBJ1-6; D might be TRBD1 (5 bases). The V gene's germline CDR1 is LNHDA and CDR2 SQIVND (reference sequence). Trimming cost V 7 bases and J 8 bases, with 12 bases left between them. The CDR3 runs 13 residues. The CDR3 nucleotides are TGTGCCAGTACCCCAGGGCCGGATTCACCCCTCCACTTT. Its translation is CASTPGPDSPLHF.

CDR3 bases: TGTGCCACCAGTGATTTCTGGACAGGGGAGCAGTTCTTC. Translating it yields CATSDFWTGEQFF. The chain joins TRBV24-1 to TRBJ2-1, with 8 bases that match TRBD1. The V gene's germline CDR1 is KGHDR and CDR2 SFDVKD. Trimming at V came to 1 base and at J to 10 bases, leaving 2 bases not matched to a gene. The CDR3 runs to 13 residues.

Of note for this clone: The same CDR3 arises from other DNA sequences in this sample as well. The CDR3: CASSLARGAEAFF. The CDR3 DNA sequence: TGTGCCAGCAGCTTAGCCAGGGGCGCTGAAGCTTTCTTT. The chain recombines TRBV5-6 with TRBJ1-1; D is perhaps TRBD1 (6 bases). The germline V gene encodes CDR1 SGHDT and CDR2 YYEEEE. Trimming pared 2 bases from V and 6 bases from J, leaving 11 bases between. The CDR3 loop spans 13 amino acids. Based on the CDR3 plus reference TRBV5-6 and TRBJ1-1, the full variable domain is DAGVTQSPTHLIKTRGQQVTLRCSPKSGHDTVSWYQQALGQGPQFIFQYYEEEERQRGNFPDRFSGHQFPNYSSELNVNALLLGDSALYLCASSLARGAEAFFGQGTRLTVV.